The following is a T cell receptor beta chain sequence with its context. Its antigen is not known. This specimen comes from a study of T cell responses to AZD1222 COVID-19 vaccine. Findings of the study overall: Compared with day 0, the breadth and depth of the Spike-specific TCR repertoire rose significantly after two doses of AZD1222. Spike was spanned by vaccine-associated CD4 TCRs, with dominance at 160-218 and 743-854. Donors were mostly white British, more females; clonal diversity possibly underestimated.

The germline V gene has CDR1 MGHRA and CDR2 YSYEKL. The junction had 17 bases not matched to a gene; V was cut back by 3 bases and J by 4 bases. The CDR3 sequence is 18 residues long. Produced via immunoSEQ multiplex PCR; TCRdb's table is partial and in-frame only. Here the sample spans around 99,000 clones, over 85% being singletons. The input for sequencing was peripheral blood, taken on day 0 of AZD1222 vaccination. This receptor was taken from an adult in good health. The chain employs TRBV4-1 and TRBJ1-2; 7 nucleotides line up with TRBD1. In nucleotides, the CDR3 is TGCGCCAGCAGCCACCCGGGCTCGACAGGGTTGAAAGGCTATGGCTACACCTTC. Its protein is CASSHPGSTGLKGYGYTF.